Listed here are 13 T cell receptor beta chains from one sample, sequenced in a study of CD8+ T cells in alopecia areata. It was cDNA, reverse transcribed from extracted RNA, that served as the sequencing template. Libraries were prepared by immunoSEQ multiplex PCR; TCRdb keeps only in-frame clonotypes and omits some of them. Among about 200,000 clones, approximately 60% were seen once, and the ten largest hold approximately 4.9%. Sequencing was performed on CD8+ T cells sorted from blood. These TCRs come from a human donor in good health.

The chain uses TRBV27 and TRBJ1-5; D gene unclear. Germline V lookup: CDR1 MNHEY, CDR2 SMNVEV (reference sequence). The CDR3 has 15 residues. Trimming removed 3 bases at V and 0 bases at J, with 9 bases between. Here the CDR3 reads CASSLYRYSNQPQHF. The CDR3 DNA is TGTGCCAGCAGTTTGTACCGGTATAGCAATCAGCCCCAGCATTTT.

The chain is built from TRBV11-1 and TRBJ2-1; D may match TRBD1 or TRBD2 (5 bases each). Germline V gene lookup returns CDR1 SGHAT and CDR2 FQDESV (reference sequence). CDR3 length: 14 residues. The V end lost 1 base, the J end lost 4 bases, and 8 bases lay between the germline ends. CDR3 residues: CASSLGDGYNEQFF. The CDR3, as DNA: TGTGCCAGCAGCTTAGGGGACGGATACAATGAGCAGTTCTTC. Combining the CDR3 with reference TRBV11-1 and TRBJ2-1 gives the whole variable domain EAEVAQSPRYKITEKSQAVAFWCDPISGHATLYWYRQILGQGPELLVQFQDESVVDDSQLPKDRFSAERLKGVDSTLKIQPAELGDSAMYLCASSLGDGYNEQFFGPGTRLTVL.

The rearrangement joins TRBV29-1 to TRBJ1-1; weak D call: TRBD1 (5 bases). Germline V gene data show CDR1 as SQVTM and CDR2 as ANQGSEA. Trimming stripped 1 base from V and 4 bases from J, with 22 bases between. The CDR3 spans 17 residues. The CDR3 sequence: CSVEVYSRRWGGTEAFF. The CDR3 DNA is TGCAGCGTTGAAGTCTATTCCCGCCGGTGGGGCGGCACTGAAGCTTTCTTT.

This clone came up a few times. This chain's CDR3 is CASSPGEVYGYTF. DNA of the CDR3: TGTGCCAGCAGCCCGGGAGAGGTCTATGGCTACACCTTC. This chain connects TRBV7-8 to TRBJ1-2; D is uncertain. This CDR3 comprises 13 residues. Germline loops: CDR1 SGHVS, CDR2 FQNEAQ. V lost 5 bases and J 4 bases, leaving 11 bases between the germline ends.

This clone showed up just a few times. The V gene is TRBV18, the J gene TRBJ2-3, with 8 bases aligning to TRBD2. CDR1 and CDR2 (germline): KGHSH, LQKENI. The CDR3 loop spans 15 amino acids. V lost 2 bases and J lost 0; bases outside the gene matches: 1. The CDR3 DNA follows: TGTGCCAGCTCACCAGGCGGGGGGAGCACAGATACGCAGTATTTT. Its translation is CASSPGGGSTDTQYF.

The CDR3 spells CAWSPGTSGVNEQFF. CDR3 bases: TGTGCCTGGAGCCCCGGGACTAGCGGAGTAAATGAGCAGTTCTTC. The V gene is TRBV30, the J gene TRBJ2-1; 11 nucleotides agree with TRBD2. Germline trimming cut 3 bases from V and 7 bases from J; bases unmatched to any gene: 8. There are 15 residues in the CDR3. Germline CDR1 GTSNPN, CDR2 SVGIG (reference sequence).

The V and J genes are TRBV27 and TRBJ2-3; weak D call: TRBD1 (6 bases). V was shortened by 4 bases and J by 5 bases, with 13 bases between the two germline ends. The CDR3 spans 14 residues. Germline loops: CDR1 MNHEY, CDR2 SMNVEV (reference sequence). The CDR3 protein is CASSSRTVLDTQYF. DNA for the CDR3: TGTGCCAGCAGTTCGCGGACAGTACTAGATACGCAGTATTTT.

The chain has TRBV14 and TRBJ2-6; 8 bases map to TRBD1. V was clipped by 2 bases and J by 3 bases; unmatched bases: 9. CDR1 is SGHDN, CDR2 FVKESK, per germline. The CDR3 length is 18 residues. The CDR3 protein is CASSQSGQAKDGANVLTF. The CDR3 DNA follows: TGTGCCAGCAGCCAATCGGGACAGGCGAAGGATGGGGCCAACGTCCTGACTTTC.

J is TRBJ2-7 and V is TRBV7-2; possibly TRBD2 for D (6 bases). This CDR3 has 14 residues. Germline CDR1 SGHTA, CDR2 FQGNSA. V lost 6 bases and J 3 bases, leaving 15 bases between the germline ends. CDR3 sequence: CASSRGLGLYEQYF. The CDR3 nucleotides are TGTGCCAGCAGTCGGGGACTGGGACTCTACGAGCAGTACTTC.

The rearrangement uses TRBV7-9 and TRBJ1-1; D gene unclear. This CDR3 has 14 residues. The V gene's germline CDR1 is SEHNR and CDR2 FQNEAQ (reference sequence). Trimming removed 5 bases at V and 7 bases at J, with 17 bases between. The CDR3 loop is CASSLDGLMVEAFF. The CDR3 bases are TGTGCCAGCAGCCTGGACGGGCTGATGGTTGAAGCTTTCTTT.

This chain uses TRBV7-2 with TRBJ1-1; possible D gene TRBD1, 6 bases. V was pared by 3 bases and J by 4 bases, with 12 bases between. This CDR3 contains 14 residues. From germline, CDR1 is SGHTA and CDR2 FQGNSA. Here the CDR3 reads CASSFLGGFTEAFF. In nucleotides, the CDR3 is TGTGCCAGCAGCTTTCTAGGGGGGTTCACTGAAGCTTTCTTT.

This chain joins TRBV5-4 and TRBJ2-5; a possible D gene is TRBD1 (5 bases). Between the trimmed V and J ends, which lost 0 bases and 9 bases, there was a span of 18 bases. CDR3 length equals 15 residues. Germline-derived CDR1 and CDR2 are SGHNT and YYREEE (reference sequence). The CDR3 is CASSLEGAGRWAQYF. In DNA form, the CDR3 reads TGTGCCAGCAGCTTGGAAGGGGCAGGTCGCTGGGCCCAGTACTTC.

V usage is TRBV5-1 and J usage is TRBJ2-7; a weak D match, TRBD1 (6 bases). The length of the CDR3 is 14 residues. The ends were cut back, 3 bases at V and 4 bases at J, with 14 bases in the middle. Germline loops: CDR1 SGHRS, CDR2 YFSETQ. The CDR3 is CASSSGTLQYEQYF. In nucleotides, the CDR3 is TGCGCCAGCAGCTCCGGGACACTACAATACGAGCAGTACTTC.